This is a list of T cell receptor beta chains from one sample in a study. TCRdb re-derived calls from the 5' RACE reads in MiXCR, one entry per CDR3 protein. The sample records 35,000 to 45,000 distinct CDR3 sequences, about a fifth being singletons. The sequenced material came from Tregs sorted from a lymph node. These receptor sequences come from a female donor with breast cancer. The CDR3 runs from the conserved cysteine through the conserved F or W. The D gene is left open where the match is weak. Some rows have no size entry. The others give once, few or many, or a class for an expanded clone.

>TRBV29-1|-|many|TRBJ2-5
CSVGGDVQGVLETQYF
TGCAGCGTTGGCGGTGATGTTCAGGGAGTTTTGGAGACCCAGTACTTC
>TRBV18|TRBD1|many|TRBJ1-2
CASSPTDRAYGYTF
TGTGCCAGCTCACCGACGGACAGGGCGTACGGCTACACCTTC
>TRBV20-1|-|-|TRBJ1-3
CSARERTVISGNTIYF
TGCAGTGCTAGAGAAAGGACGGTTATATCTGGAAACACCATATATTTT
>TRBV28|-|-|TRBJ2-3
CASNVAGPADTDTQYF
TGTGCCAGCAACGTCGCCGGACCAGCGGACACAGATACGCAGTATTTT
>TRBV29-1|TRBD1|-|TRBJ1-2
CSVQGQGGNYGYTF
TGCAGCGTTCAAGGACAGGGGGGCAACTATGGCTACACCTTC
>TRBV6-6|-|few|TRBJ2-1
CASSYSGSSYNEQFF
TGTGCCAGCAGTTACTCGGGAAGCTCCTACAATGAGCAGTTCTTC
>TRBV12-3/TRBV12-4|TRBD1|-|TRBJ2-3
CASSQDRGRADTQYF
TGTGCCAGCAGCCAGGACAGGGGGCGAGCAGATACGCAGTATTTT
>TRBV29-1|TRBD2|-|TRBJ2-1
CSVVFAGGRNERFF
TGCAGCGTTGTCTTCGCGGGAGGTCGAAATGAGCGGTTCTTC
>TRBV28|TRBD2|few|TRBJ2-5
CASSLFPPGGLAGETQYF
TGTGCCAGCAGTTTATTCCCGCCCGGCGGACTAGCGGGAGAGACCCAGTACTTC
>TRBV9|TRBD2|many|TRBJ2-3
CASNGGFTDTQYF
TGTGCCAGCAACGGGGGGTTCACAGATACGCAGTATTTT
>TRBV5-1|TRBD1|many|TRBJ2-1
CASSSRTGSSYNEQFF
TGCGCCAGCAGCTCCCGGACAGGGAGCTCCTACAATGAGCAGTTCTTC
>TRBV6-1|TRBD1|many|TRBJ1-6
CASSERDRRSPLHF
TGTGCCAGCAGTGAGCGGGACAGGCGGTCACCCCTCCACTTT
>TRBV10-3|TRBD1|-|TRBJ2-7
CAISELTDRPYEQYF
TGTGCCATCAGTGAGCTAACGGACAGGCCCTACGAGCAGTACTTC
>TRBV7-6|TRBD1|many|TRBJ2-7
CASSLSTGSYEQYF
TGTGCCAGCAGCCTCTCGACAGGGTCCTACGAGCAGTACTTC
>TRBV20-1|-|many|TRBJ1-5
CSARDLTAGSVNQPQHF
TGCAGTGCTAGAGATTTAACTGCCGGCTCGGTCAATCAGCCCCAGCATTTT
>TRBV3-1|TRBD1|-|TRBJ2-1
CASSQGTGNEQFF
TGTGCCAGCAGCCAAGGGACAGGGAATGAGCAGTTCTTC
>TRBV3-1|TRBD1|-|TRBJ2-5
CASSQSDRGETQYF
TGTGCCAGCAGCCAATCGGACAGGGGAGAGACCCAGTACTTC
>TRBV6-2/TRBV6-3|-|many|TRBJ1-5
CASSSGVSNQPQHF
TGTGCCAGCAGTTCGGGAGTTAGCAATCAGCCCCAGCATTTT
>TRBV7-6|TRBD2|few|TRBJ2-7
CASSLVKQVSSQGTSSGIYEQYF
TGTGCCAGCAGCTTAGTAAAACAGGTTTCGTCACAGGGGACGTCTAGCGGGATATACGAGCAGTACTTC
>TRBV4-1|TRBD1|medium-sized|TRBJ2-1
CASSRGTENNEQFF
TGCGCCAGCAGCAGAGGGACAGAAAACAATGAGCAGTTCTTC
>TRBV28|-|-|TRBJ2-1
CASSFYYNEQFF
TGTGCCAGCAGTTTCTATTACAATGAGCAGTTCTTC
>TRBV7-9|-|-|TRBJ2-7
CASSPGGDSSYQQYF
TGTGCCAGCAGCCCAGGGGGGGATAGCTCCTACCAGCAGTACTTC